What follows describes a single TCR beta chain. What it binds is unknown. V was pared by 2 bases and J by 3 bases, with 12 bases between. The CDR3 is 15 amino acids. Germline CDR1 MGHRA, CDR2 YSYEKL. The source of the sample is a study of human T cells and chemical hapten exposure. For the study at large: Diphenylcyclopropenone was applied weekly to patients' scalps across the approximately 24-week study. General study points: Expanded TCRs created a significantly greater count of big CDR3 similarity clusters than controls did. A positive correlation with patch test score was found for PT1 expanded TCR counts.

The sample's time point: pre-sensitization, week 0. The treatment denotes: therapeutic diphenylcyclopropenone sensitization with weekly scalp DPC. In the study's own analysis: Sample-level TCR yields exhibited a median of about 96,000, with a range of roughly 20,000 to 690,600. One entry per CDR3 protein results from TCRdb running MiXCR on the RACE reads. The V and J calls were not made by the authors but by TCRdb's processing. The sample yields 270,000 or so distinct CDR3 sequences, just under 8% seen once. The receptor was isolated from a man younger than 30 with alopecia areata. Some clones in this sample may be carry-over from other donors' samples. This chain connects TRBV4-1 to TRBJ2-3, with D perhaps matching TRBD1 or TRBD2 (5 bases each). The specimen was whole blood, collected in connection with sensitization to the hapten diphenylcyclopropenone (DPC). CDR3 sequence (DNA): TGCGCCAGCAGCCAACTACACGGGGCGACAGATACGCAGTATTTT. Its protein product is CASSQLHGATDTQYF.